This T cell receptor beta chain was retrieved from a study of shared clonotypes between healthy human individuals. With regard to this clone: This CDR3 is also generated by other DNA sequences in the sample.

This CDR3 spans 13 amino acids. V dropped 3 bases and J dropped 0 bases, with 4 bases sitting between them. CDR1 and CDR2 (germline): MDHEN, SYDVKM. The material for each subset, its genomic DNA, was split evenly across several immunoSEQ plates. The input for sorted-subset replicate PCRs was about 210 ng DNA, tens of thousands of T cell genomes. Here immunoSEQ multiplex PCR was the method, and the copy in TCRdb shows in-frame clones only, minus some. The sample has about 2.4 million clones; over 85% are singletons. The origin of this receptor is a man in his late teens or twenties in good health. Some clones in this sample may be carry-over from other donors' samples. The V and J genes are TRBV28 and TRBJ2-3; D remains unclear. Source material: naive CD4+ T cells from PBMCs. Noted subset: CD45RA+ positively selected. CDR3 residues: CASSFVSTDTQYF. The CDR3 DNA reads TGTGCCAGCAGTTTTGTAAGCACAGATACGCAGTATTTT.